This entry features one T cell receptor (beta chain) sequence. It has no known antigen specificity. Base qualities are not provided; no much larger clone lies one nucleotide away. Looking up the germline V gene (reference sequence) yields CDR1 LNHDA and CDR2 SQIVND. The CDR3 measures 15 amino acids from cysteine to phenylalanine. Only the CDR3 part of the read is kept: 45 bases, read in frame from the first base. The germline ends are 16 bases apart after V is trimmed by 3 bases and J by 5 bases. These data come from a study of blood T cell repertoires in COVID-19 (dated by TCRdb to 2018 to 2021). Background for the entire study: Samples covering the acute and convalescent phases of COVID-19 were provided by collaborators in the United States, Italy and Spain. The material from the prospective study consisted of cDNA or gDNA derived from T cells, B-cell-depleted T cells, or PBMCs. Subjects who had been exposed to COVID-19, were actively infected with it, or had recovered from it provided the deeply sampled blood TCRbeta repertoires that made up the dataset. A freely available public database, intended as a resource for researchers studying the immune response to SARS-CoV-2, is where the repertoires were released. Samples came from the ongoing ImmuneRACE study (first 160 participants) plus 1,254 subjects from 6 global collaborators. A de-identified subject ID, COVID-19 status, age in years and sex were almost always included in the sample metadata. Where available, HLA class I and class II types were taken from metadata supplied by the sample provider and were not determined by assay-based typing. Study-wide findings and limitations: The amount of clinical and demographic metadata varied by source and participant and was provided uncurated.

TCRbeta CDR3 regions were amplified from genomic DNA by means of the immunoSEQ Assay, a bias-controlled multiplex PCR. The original methods were these. The number of nucleated cells in each sample was estimated by amplification of reference gene primers within the assay. To quantify the absolute abundance of each unique TCRbeta CDR3 rearrangement, sequence reads were collapsed and filtered. For each sample, productive Simpson clonality was calculated as the square root of Simpson's diversity index over productive rearrangements. TCRdb re-hosts the immuneACCESS table, in-frame sequences only. Its copies lack some clones; in the studies checked, an unresolved V gene accounts for under half of them, and the cause for the rest is not known. From that table come the V and J calls and clone size; the DNA was used to work out D and trimming. This sample comprises over 70,000 clones, about 87% of them detected only once. The top ten hold approximately 10% of the sample.

Whole blood was collected in K2EDTA tubes by collaborating institutions according to the institutions' own protocols. For TCRbeta analysis, collaborator samples were shipped as frozen whole blood, as isolated PBMCs, or as DNA extracted from either sample type. Sequences were obtained from peripheral blood. The receptor was derived from a man at least 80 years old with acute or convalescent COVID-19. The receptor chain draws on TRBV19 and TRBJ2-5, with TRBD2 as a weak D call on 6 bases. The CDR3 protein: CASSIGGAGWETQYF. Read as DNA, the sequence is TGTGCCAGTAGTATCGGCGGGGCAGGGTGGGAGACCCAGTACTTC. The variable domain in full, with residues beyond the CDR3 obtained from the reference TRBV19 and TRBJ2-5 genes, is DGGITQSPKYLFRKEGQNVTLSCEQNLNHDAMYWYRQDPGQGLRLIYYSQIVNDFQKGDIAEGYSVSREKKESFPLTVTSAQKNPTAFYLCASSIGGAGWETQYFGPGTRLLVL.